This T cell receptor (beta chain) was identified during a study of CXCR3-negative and CXCR3-positive naive CD8 T cells. The germline V gene encodes CDR1 SGHRS and CDR2 YFSETQ. This CDR3 contains 14 residues. UMI labels and 5' RACE were used to prepare the TRB cDNA libraries. TCRdb reprocessed the 5' RACE reads; each CDR3 protein has one entry and no DNA is given. This sample contains around 48,000 distinct CDR3 sequences. This chain links TRBV5-1 with TRBJ2-7. Sequenced: memory CD8+ T cells from blood. This receptor was identified in a human donor in good health. Some clones in this sample may be carry-over from other donors' samples. The CDR3 sequence is CASSLRKNAYEQYF.